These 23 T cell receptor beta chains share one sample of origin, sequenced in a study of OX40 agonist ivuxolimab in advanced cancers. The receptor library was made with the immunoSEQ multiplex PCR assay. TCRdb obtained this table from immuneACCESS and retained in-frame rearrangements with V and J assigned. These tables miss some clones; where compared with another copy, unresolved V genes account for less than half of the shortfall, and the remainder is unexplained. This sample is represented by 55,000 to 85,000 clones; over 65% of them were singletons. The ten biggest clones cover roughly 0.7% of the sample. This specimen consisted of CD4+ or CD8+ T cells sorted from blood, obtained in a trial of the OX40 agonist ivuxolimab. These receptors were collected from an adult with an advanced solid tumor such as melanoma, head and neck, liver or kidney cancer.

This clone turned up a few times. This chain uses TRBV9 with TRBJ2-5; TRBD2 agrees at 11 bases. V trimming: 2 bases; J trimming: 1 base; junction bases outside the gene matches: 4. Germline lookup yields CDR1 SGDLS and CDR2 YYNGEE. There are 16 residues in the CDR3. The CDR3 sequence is CASSVIAGGLQETQYF. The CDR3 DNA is TGTGCCAGCAGCGTGATAGCGGGGGGGCTCCAAGAGACCCAGTACTTC.

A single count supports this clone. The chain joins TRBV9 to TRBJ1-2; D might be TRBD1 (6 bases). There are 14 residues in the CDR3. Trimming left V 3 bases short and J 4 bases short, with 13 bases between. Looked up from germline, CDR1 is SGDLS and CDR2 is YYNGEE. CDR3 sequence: CASSAKQGPYGYTF. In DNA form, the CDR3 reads TGTGCCAGCAGCGCAAAACAGGGACCCTATGGCTACACCTTC.

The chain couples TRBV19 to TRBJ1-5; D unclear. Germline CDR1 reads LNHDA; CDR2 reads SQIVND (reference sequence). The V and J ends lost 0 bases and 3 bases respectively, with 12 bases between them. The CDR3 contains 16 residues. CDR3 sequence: CASSIDRSGPNQPQHF. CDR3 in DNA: TGTGCCAGTAGTATAGATCGATCCGGGCCCAATCAGCCCCAGCATTTT.

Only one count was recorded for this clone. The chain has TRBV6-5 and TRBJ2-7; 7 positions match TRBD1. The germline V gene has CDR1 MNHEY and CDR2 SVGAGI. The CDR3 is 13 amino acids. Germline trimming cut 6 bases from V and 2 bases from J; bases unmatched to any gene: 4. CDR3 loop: CASRKDRTYEQYF. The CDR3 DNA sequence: TGTGCCAGCAGAAAGGACAGGACCTACGAGCAGTACTTC.

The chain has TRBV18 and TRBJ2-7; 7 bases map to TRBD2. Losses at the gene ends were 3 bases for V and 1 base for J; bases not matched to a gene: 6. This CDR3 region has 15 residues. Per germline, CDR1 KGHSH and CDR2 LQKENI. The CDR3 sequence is CASSPRQGGSYEQYF. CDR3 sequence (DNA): TGTGCCAGCTCACCCCGTCAGGGAGGGTCCTACGAGCAGTACTTC. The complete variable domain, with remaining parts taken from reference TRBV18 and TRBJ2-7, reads NAGVMQNPRHLVRRRGQEARLRCSPMKGHSHVYWYRQLPEEGLKFMVYLQKENIIDESGMPKERFSAEFPKEGPSILRIQQVVRGDSAAYFCASSPRQGGSYEQYFGPGTRLTVT.

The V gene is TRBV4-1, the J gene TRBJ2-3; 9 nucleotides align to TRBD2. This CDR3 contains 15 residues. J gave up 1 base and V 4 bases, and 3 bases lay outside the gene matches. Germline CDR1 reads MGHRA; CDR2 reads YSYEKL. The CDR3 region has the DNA TGCGCCAGCAGCCGCGGGGGGGCCGGCACAGATACGCAGTATTTT. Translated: CASSRGGAGTDTQYF.

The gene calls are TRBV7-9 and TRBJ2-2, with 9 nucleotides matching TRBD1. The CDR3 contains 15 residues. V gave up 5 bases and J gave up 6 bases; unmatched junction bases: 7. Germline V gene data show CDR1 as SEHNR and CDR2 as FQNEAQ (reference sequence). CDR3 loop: CASSKDRGYAGELFF. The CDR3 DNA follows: TGTGCCAGCAGCAAGGACAGGGGATATGCCGGGGAGCTGTTTTTT.

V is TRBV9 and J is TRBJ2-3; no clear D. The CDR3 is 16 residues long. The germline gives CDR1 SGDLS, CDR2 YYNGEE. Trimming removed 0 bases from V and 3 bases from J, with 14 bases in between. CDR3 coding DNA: TGTGCCAGCAGCGTAGAGGGCCGTGGTTGGACAGATACGCAGTATTTT. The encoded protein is CASSVEGRGWTDTQYF. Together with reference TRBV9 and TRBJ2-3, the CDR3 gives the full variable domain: DSGVTQTPKHLITATGQRVTLRCSPRSGDLSVYWYQQSLDQGLQFLIQYYNGEERAKGNILERFSAQQFPDLHSELNLSSLELGDSALYFCASSVEGRGWTDTQYFGPGTRLTVL.

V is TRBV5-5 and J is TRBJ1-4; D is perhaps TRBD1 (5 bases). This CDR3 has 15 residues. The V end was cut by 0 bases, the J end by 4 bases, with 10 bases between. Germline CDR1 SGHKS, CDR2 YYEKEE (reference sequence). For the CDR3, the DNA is TGTGCCAGCAGCTTGGAGGGGTTCGGTAATGAAAAACTGTTTTTT. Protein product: CASSLEGFGNEKLFF.

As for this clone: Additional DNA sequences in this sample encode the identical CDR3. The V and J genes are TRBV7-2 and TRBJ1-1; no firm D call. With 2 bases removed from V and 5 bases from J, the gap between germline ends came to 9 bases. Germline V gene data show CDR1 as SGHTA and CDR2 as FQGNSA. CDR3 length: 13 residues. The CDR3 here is CASSLRRGTEAFF. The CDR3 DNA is TGTGCCAGCAGCTTACGAAGAGGGACTGAAGCTTTCTTT.

The CDR3 coding sequence is TGCAGCGTTGAAACAGGGGGAGAGACCCAGTACTTC. It encodes CSVETGGETQYF. V is TRBV29-1 and J is TRBJ2-5; 8 bases are shared with TRBD1. The germline V gene has CDR1 SQVTM and CDR2 ANQGSEA. The V and J ends lost 2 bases and 4 bases, in that order; junction bases with no gene match: 0. The CDR3 has 12 amino acids.

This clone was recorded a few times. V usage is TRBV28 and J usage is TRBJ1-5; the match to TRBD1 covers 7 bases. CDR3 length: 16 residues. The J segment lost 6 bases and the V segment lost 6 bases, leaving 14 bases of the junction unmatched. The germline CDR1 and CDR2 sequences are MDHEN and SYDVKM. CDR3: CASSPGLIGGFQPQHF. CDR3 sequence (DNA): TGTGCCAGCAGCCCGGGTTTGATAGGGGGCTTTCAGCCCCAGCATTTT.

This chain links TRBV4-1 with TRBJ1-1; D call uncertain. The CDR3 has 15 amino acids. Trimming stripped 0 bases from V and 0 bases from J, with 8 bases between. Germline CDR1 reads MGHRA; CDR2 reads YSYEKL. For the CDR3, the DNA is TGCGCCAGCAGCCAAGAAGCAGCGATGAACACTGAAGCTTTCTTT. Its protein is CASSQEAAMNTEAFF.

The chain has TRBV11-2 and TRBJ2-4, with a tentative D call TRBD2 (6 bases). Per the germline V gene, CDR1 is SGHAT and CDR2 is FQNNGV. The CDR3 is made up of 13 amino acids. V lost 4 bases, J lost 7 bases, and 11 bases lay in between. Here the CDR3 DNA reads TGTGCCAGCAGCTACCCCGGGGGTAACATTCAGTACTTC. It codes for CASSYPGGNIQYF.

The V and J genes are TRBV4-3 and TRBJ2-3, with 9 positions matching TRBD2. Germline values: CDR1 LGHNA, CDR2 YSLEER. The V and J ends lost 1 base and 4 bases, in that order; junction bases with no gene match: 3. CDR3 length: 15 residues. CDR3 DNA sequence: TGCGCCAGCAGCCAAGGGACTAGCGAGGCAGATACGCAGTATTTT. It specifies CASSQGTSEADTQYF.

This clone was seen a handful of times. CDR3 in amino acids: CASSFRRGGDTQYF. In DNA, the CDR3 is TGTGCCAGCAGCTTCCGCAGGGGAGGAGATACGCAGTATTTT. The rearrangement links TRBV7-2 to TRBJ2-3, with D possibly being TRBD1 or TRBD2 (6 bases each). CDR3 length: 14 amino acids. The V end was cut by 3 bases, the J end by 5 bases, with 12 bases between. CDR1 and CDR2 (germline): SGHTA, FQGNSA.

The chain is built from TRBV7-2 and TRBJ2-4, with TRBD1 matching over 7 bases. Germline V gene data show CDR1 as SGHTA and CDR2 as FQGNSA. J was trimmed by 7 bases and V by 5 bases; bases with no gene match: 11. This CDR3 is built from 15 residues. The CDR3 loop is CASSEGANGRNIQYF. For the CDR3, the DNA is TGTGCCAGCAGCGAGGGGGCGAACGGACGGAACATTCAGTACTTC.

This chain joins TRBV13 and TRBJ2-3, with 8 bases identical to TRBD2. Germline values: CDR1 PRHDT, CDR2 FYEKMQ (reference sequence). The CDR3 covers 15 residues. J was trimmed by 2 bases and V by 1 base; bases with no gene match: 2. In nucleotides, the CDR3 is TGTGCCAGCAGCTTAGCGGGGGGGCACACAGATACGCAGTATTTT. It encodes CASSLAGGHTDTQYF. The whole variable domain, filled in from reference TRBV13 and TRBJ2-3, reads AAGVIQSPRHLIKEKRETATLKCYPIPRHDTVYWYQQGPGQDPQFLISFYEKMQSDKGSIPDRFSAQQFSDYHSELNMSSLELGDSALYFCASSLAGGHTDTQYFGPGTRLTVL.

CDR3: CASSLAKEPQHF. Here the CDR3 DNA reads TGTGCCAGCAGCTTAGCGAAAGAGCCCCAGCATTTT. This chain joins TRBV7-2 and TRBJ1-5, with unresolved D. Trimming pared 0 bases from V and 8 bases from J, leaving 5 bases between. This CDR3 contains 12 residues. CDR1 and CDR2 (germline): SGHTA, FQGNSA.

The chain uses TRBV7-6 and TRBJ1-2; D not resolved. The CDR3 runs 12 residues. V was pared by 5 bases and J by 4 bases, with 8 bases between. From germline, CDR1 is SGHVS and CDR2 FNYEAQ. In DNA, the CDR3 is TGTGCCAGCAGCGCGGCCGGCTATGGCTACACCTTC. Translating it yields CASSAAGYGYTF.

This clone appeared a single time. This CDR3 reads CASSEAWGMNTEAFF. For the CDR3, the DNA is TGTGCCAGCAGCGAGGCCTGGGGCATGAACACTGAAGCTTTCTTT. The rearrangement uses TRBV7-2 and TRBJ1-1, with a weak D call TRBD1 (5 bases). The CDR3 runs to 15 residues. Trimming stripped 5 bases from V and 0 bases from J, with 13 bases between. Germline-derived CDR1 and CDR2 are SGHTA and FQGNSA.

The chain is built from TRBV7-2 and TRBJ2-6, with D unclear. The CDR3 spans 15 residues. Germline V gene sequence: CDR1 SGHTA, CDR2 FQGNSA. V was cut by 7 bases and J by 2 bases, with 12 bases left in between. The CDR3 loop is CASTPSAPGANVLTF. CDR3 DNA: TGTGCCAGCACTCCTTCCGCACCTGGGGCCAACGTCCTGACTTTC.

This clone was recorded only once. The CDR3 sequence is CASSLGSRTEAFF. The CDR3 region has the DNA TGTGCCAGCAGCTTAGGTTCCAGAACTGAAGCTTTCTTT. This chain connects TRBV7-6 to TRBJ1-1, with D hard to call. CDR3 length equals 13 residues. Germline lookup yields CDR1 SGHVS and CDR2 FNYEAQ. Trimming pared 1 base from V and 5 bases from J, leaving 8 bases between.